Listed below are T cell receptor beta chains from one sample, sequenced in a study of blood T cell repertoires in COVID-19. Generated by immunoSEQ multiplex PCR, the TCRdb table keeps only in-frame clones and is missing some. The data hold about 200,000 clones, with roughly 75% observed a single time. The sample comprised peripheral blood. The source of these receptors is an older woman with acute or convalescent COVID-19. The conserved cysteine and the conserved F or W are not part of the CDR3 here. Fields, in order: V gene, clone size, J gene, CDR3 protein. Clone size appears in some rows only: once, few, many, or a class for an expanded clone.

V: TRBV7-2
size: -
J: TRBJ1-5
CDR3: ASSYDRNQPQH

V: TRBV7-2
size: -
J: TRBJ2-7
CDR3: ASSSRGPQGAYEQY

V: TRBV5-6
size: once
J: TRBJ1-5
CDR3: ASSRTGTGSSGFNQPQH

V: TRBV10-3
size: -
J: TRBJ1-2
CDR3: AISESGGEDYGYT

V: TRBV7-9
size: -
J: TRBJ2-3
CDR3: ASSLSGGGGTQY

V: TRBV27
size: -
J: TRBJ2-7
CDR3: ASTSRNRVGEQY

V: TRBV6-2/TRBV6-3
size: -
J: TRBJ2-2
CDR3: ASSRSGGGGELF

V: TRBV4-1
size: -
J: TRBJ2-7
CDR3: ASSQQRGDYEQY

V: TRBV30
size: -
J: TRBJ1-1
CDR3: AWSEEGTEAF

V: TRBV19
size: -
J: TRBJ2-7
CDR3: ASSIRPSGQGAGEQY

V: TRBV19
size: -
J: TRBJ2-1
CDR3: ASRPLRGGRYNEQF

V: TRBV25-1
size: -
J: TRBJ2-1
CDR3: ASSPTGGSYNEQF

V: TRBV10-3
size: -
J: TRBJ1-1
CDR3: APPGGNSEAF

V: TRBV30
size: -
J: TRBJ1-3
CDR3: AWSRDTLSGNTIY

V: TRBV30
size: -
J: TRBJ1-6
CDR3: AWRPRVDNSPLH

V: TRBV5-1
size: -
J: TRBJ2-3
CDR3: ASSLGTSGNTDTQY

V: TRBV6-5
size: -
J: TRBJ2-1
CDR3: ASRRTRDSNEQF

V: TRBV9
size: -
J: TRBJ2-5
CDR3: ASSVDNRALQETQY

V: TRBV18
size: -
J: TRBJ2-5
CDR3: ASSPGTGRGETQY

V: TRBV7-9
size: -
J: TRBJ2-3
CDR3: ASSRGDRASTDTQY

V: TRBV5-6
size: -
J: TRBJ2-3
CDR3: ASSRTQRGSTDTQY

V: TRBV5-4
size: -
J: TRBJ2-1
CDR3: ASSFLFGGRNEQF

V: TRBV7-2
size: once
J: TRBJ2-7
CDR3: ASSLVSGGQAYEQY

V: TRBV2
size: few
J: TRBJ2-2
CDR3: ASSGQGGNTGELF

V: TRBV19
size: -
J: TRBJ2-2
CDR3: ASSMVGGRSTGELF

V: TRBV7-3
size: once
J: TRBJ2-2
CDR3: ASSLTTGQKGGELF

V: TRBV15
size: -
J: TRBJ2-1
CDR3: ATSERSGGGNEQF

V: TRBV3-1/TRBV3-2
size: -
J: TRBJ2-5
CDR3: ASSQGTGGYQETQY

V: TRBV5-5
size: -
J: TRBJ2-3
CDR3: ASSLVAGSTDTQY

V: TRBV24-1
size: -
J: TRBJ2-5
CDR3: ATSDPQRFQETQY

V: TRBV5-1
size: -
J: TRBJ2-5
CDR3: ASSLDRAEETQY

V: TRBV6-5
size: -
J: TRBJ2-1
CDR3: ASSRGTGGLIEQF

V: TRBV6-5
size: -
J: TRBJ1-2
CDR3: ASSRTGTRYGYT

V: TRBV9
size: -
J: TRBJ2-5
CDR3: ASSVAGAGGMETQY

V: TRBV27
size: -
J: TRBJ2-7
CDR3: ASSHRGGEQY

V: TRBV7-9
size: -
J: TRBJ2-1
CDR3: ASRRTSGGQEQF

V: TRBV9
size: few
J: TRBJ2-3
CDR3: ASSVDASGGLETQY

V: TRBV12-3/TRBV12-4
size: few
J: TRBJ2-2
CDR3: ASSSGWTGELF

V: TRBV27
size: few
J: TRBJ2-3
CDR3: ASTPNRDFADTQY

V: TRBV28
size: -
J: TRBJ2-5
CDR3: ASSWGLQETQY

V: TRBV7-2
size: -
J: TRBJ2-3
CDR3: ASSSLLQGVPDTQY

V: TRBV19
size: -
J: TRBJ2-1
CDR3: ASSIAGQGYNEQF

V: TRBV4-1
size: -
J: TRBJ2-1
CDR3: ASSQRVIGTGTNEQF

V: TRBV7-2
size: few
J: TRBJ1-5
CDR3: ASSSTLHSNQPQH

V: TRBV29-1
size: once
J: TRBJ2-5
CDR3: SAEGTGSETQY

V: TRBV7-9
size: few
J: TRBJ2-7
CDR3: ASSAGFSDEQY

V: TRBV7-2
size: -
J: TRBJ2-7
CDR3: ASSSTSGGPYEQY

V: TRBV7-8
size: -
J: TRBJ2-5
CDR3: ASSLIGGGETQY

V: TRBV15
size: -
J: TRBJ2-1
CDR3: ATSKGRGAYNEQF